This T cell receptor (beta chain) came from a study of T cells in Graves' hyperthyroidism and ophthalmopathy. Whole-study findings and limits: Most clonotypes expanded in the thyroid (above 0.001) were also present in blood.

Using RNA transcripts as the source, TCR beta CDR3 regions were amplified. HTBI primers drove first-round RT-PCR of the TCR CDR3. TCRdb called the multiplex PCR reads again in MiXCR, with one record for every CDR3 protein. This table has 610,000 or so distinct CDR3 sequences, around 45% appearing once. In germline, CDR1 is SGHDN, CDR2 FVKESK. This CDR3 contains 15 residues. The germline V and J ends were trimmed by 0 bases and 0 bases, with 8 bases remaining between them. Stable disease denoted Graves' hyperthyroidism without ophthalmopathy progression within 18 months. Patients were excluded because of uncontrolled infection, other autoimmune disease, pregnancy or lactation. The table lists this clonotype with many counts. As yet, its antigen is unknown.

The sequence derives from a young woman with Graves' hyperthyroidism. J is TRBJ1-1 and V is TRBV14, with no clear D. The specimen was peripheral blood or thyroid tissue (not recorded which). CDR3 sequence: CASSQERTVNTEAFF. The CDR3 DNA follows: TGTGCCAGCAGCCAAGAACGAACAGTGAACACTGAAGCTTTCTTT.